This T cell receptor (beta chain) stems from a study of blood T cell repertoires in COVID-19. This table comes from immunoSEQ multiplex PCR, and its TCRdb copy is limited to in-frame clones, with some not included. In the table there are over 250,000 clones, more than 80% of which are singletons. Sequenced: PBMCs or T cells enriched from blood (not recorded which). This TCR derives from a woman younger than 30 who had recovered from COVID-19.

CDR3 amino acids: CASSFPGSGNTIYF. In DNA form, the CDR3 reads TGTGCCAGCAGCTTTCCCGGCTCTGGAAACACCATATATTTT. This chain connects TRBV7-2 to TRBJ1-3; unclear D gene. This CDR3 spans 14 amino acids. Germline V gene lookup returns CDR1 SGHTA and CDR2 FQGNSA. Trimming removed 3 bases at V and 0 bases at J, with 6 bases between.